A selection of T cell receptor beta chains follows, all from one sample in a study of OX40 agonist ivuxolimab in advanced cancers. Profiled with immunoSEQ multiplex PCR; TCRdb holds only in-frame clones, not every one. The sample lists 65,000 to 100,000 clones; 90% to 95% were seen once. The specimen comprised CD4+ or CD8+ T cells sorted from blood, sampled in a trial of the OX40 agonist ivuxolimab. These receptors all come from an adult with an advanced solid tumor such as melanoma, head and neck, liver or kidney cancer. The CDR3 runs from the conserved cysteine through the conserved F or W.

length	J	V	CDR3
12	TRBJ2-1	TRBV18	CASSPQGNEQFF
13	TRBJ2-7	TRBV4-2	CASSQDRVGEQYF
13	TRBJ1-4	TRBV6-6	CASSYGVYEKLFF
15	TRBJ2-7	TRBV19	CASSIRGSNPYEQYF
15	TRBJ2-3	TRBV28	CASSPLAGGGYTQYF
15	TRBJ1-1	TRBV10-2	CASSDRGVLNTEAFF
15	TRBJ2-5	TRBV6-6	CASSLDRGGVETQYF
14	TRBJ2-7	TRBV6-5	CASKEGRVSYEQYF
16	TRBJ2-5	TRBV2	CASSTLSGANQETQYF
13	TRBJ1-2	TRBV27	CATASWGDYGYTF
15	TRBJ2-7	TRBV4-1	CASSPHGLADYEQYF
13	TRBJ2-7	TRBV7-9	CASSLHNAYEQYF
13	TRBJ2-3	TRBV7-9	CASSLSSSDTQYF
12	TRBJ1-2	TRBV9	CASSVEQGGYTF
12	TRBJ2-1	TRBV28	CASEVVHNEQFF